This T cell receptor (beta chain) is from a study of blood T cells in healthy people across ages. The CDR3 runs 13 residues. Germline CDR1 and CDR2: SGHTA and FQGNSA. Deletions cut 5 bases from V and 4 bases from J, with 10 bases between. A sample-barcoded 5' primer and a J-beta primer mix were used in a second PCR of about 7 to 12 cycles. One entry per CDR3 protein, called by TCRdb with MiXCR from the 5' RACE reads. The sample has 700,000 or so distinct CDR3 sequences, around two fifths seen once. The authors isolated at least 6 million PBMCs per sample. This TCR derives from a man at least 80 years old in good health. Sequenced material: blood. The chain uses TRBV7-2 and TRBJ2-3, with D uncertain. CDR3 in DNA: TGTGCCAGCAGCCCCTTATTGCCAGATACGCAGTATTTT. Translation: CASSPLLPDTQYF.